The 27 T cell receptor beta chains below come from one sample, sequenced in a study of spatial heterogeneity in lung cancer. Time point indicated: sample taken at primary tumor resection. TCRdb reanalysed the 5' RACE reads using MiXCR and keeps one entry per CDR3 protein. The table records 45,000 to 55,000 distinct CDR3 sequences, roughly 5.7% of them present only once. This material consisted of PBMCs, taken at surgery. These receptors originate from a male donor with early-stage non-small cell lung cancer.

This clonotype was observed many times. V is TRBV7-2 and J is TRBJ2-5, with D unclear. Trimming took off 4 bases at V and 2 bases at J, with 8 bases between the two ends. The CDR3 covers 13 residues. Germline V gene sequence: CDR1 SGHTA, CDR2 FQGNSA. Here the CDR3 reads CASSSPAQETQYF. In nucleotides, the CDR3 is TGTGCCAGCAGCTCCCCCGCTCAAGAGACCCAGTACTTC.

This clonotype was seen many times. The chain has TRBV10-3 and TRBJ2-7; 9 nucleotides align to TRBD1. The CDR3 contains 15 residues. CDR1 and CDR2 (germline): ENHRY, SYGVKD. Trimming at V came to 2 bases and at J to 6 bases, leaving 8 bases not matched to a gene. DNA of the CDR3: TGTGCCATCAGTGAGCCCACCGGGACAGGGTCCGAGCAGTACTTC. Its protein is CAISEPTGTGSEQYF.

Many counts were recorded for this clonotype. V gene TRBV24-1 combines with J gene TRBJ1-5; the D gene is possibly TRBD1 (5 bases). Germline V gene data show CDR1 as KGHDR and CDR2 as SFDVKD. V lost 8 bases and J lost 0, with 10 bases in between. This CDR3 is 14 amino acids long. CDR3 protein: CATIAGDSNQPQHF. In nucleotides, the CDR3 is TGTGCCACCATTGCGGGGGATAGCAATCAGCCCCAGCATTTT.

This clonotype showed up many times. J is TRBJ1-1 and V is TRBV10-2; TRBD1 might be the D (5 bases). Germline V gene data show CDR1 as WSHSY and CDR2 as SAAADI. The CDR3 loop spans 15 amino acids. Trimming pared 2 bases from V and 6 bases from J, leaving 16 bases between. This chain's CDR3 is CASSEARGRISEAFF. CDR3 coding DNA: TGCGCCAGCAGTGAGGCGCGGGGACGGATCTCTGAAGCTTTCTTT.

This clonotype was counted ten times or more. This sequence joins TRBV29-1 and TRBJ2-3; D unclear. This CDR3 is built from 13 residues. In germline, CDR1 is SQVTM, CDR2 ANQGSEA. Between the trimmed V and J ends, which lost 4 bases and 4 bases, there was a span of 12 bases. The CDR3 DNA reads as TGCAGCGTTGGGGGAAATTCTGCAGATACGCAGTATTTT. This gives the protein CSVGGNSADTQYF.

This clonotype was counted ten times or more. V and J are TRBV7-2 and TRBJ2-5, with D unresolved. The CDR3 is 14 amino acids. Germline CDR1 reads SGHTA; CDR2 reads FQGNSA. Trimming shortened V by 3 bases and J by 2 bases, and 10 bases separated the two germline ends. CDR3 loop: CASSFLAGQETQYF. The CDR3 DNA reads TGTGCCAGCAGCTTCCTCGCAGGTCAAGAGACCCAGTACTTC.

This clonotype came up many times. The rearrangement joins TRBV7-2 to TRBJ2-3; 8 bases are shared with TRBD1. The CDR3 is 15 residues long. CDR1 is SGHTA and CDR2 is FQGNSA in the germline V gene. Trimming at V came to 1 base and at J to 4 bases, leaving 4 bases not matched to a gene. CDR3 sequence (DNA): TGTGCCAGCAGCTTAGGACAGGGGAACGCAGATACGCAGTATTTT. This encodes CASSLGQGNADTQYF.

This clonotype was counted at least ten times. J is TRBJ2-1 and V is TRBV5-4; 8 bases agree with TRBD2. Germline V gene sequence: CDR1 SGHNT, CDR2 YYREEE (reference sequence). Trimming took 6 bases from V and 5 from J; bases not matched to a gene: 10. This CDR3 has 15 residues. The CDR3 spells CASTATGGGNNEQFF. Here the CDR3 DNA reads TGTGCCAGCACCGCCACCGGCGGGGGGAACAATGAGCAGTTCTTC.

This clonotype was recorded many times. The chain combines TRBV13 with TRBJ2-5; D not certain. The CDR3 has 15 amino acids. Germline V gene sequence: CDR1 PRHDT, CDR2 FYEKMQ (reference sequence). Trimming pared 3 bases from V and 1 base from J, leaving 12 bases between. The CDR3 protein is CASSFTRGSQETQYF. CDR3 DNA: TGTGCCAGCAGCTTCACTCGCGGCAGCCAAGAGACCCAGTACTTC.

This clonotype has ten or more counts. The chain is built from TRBV7-6 and TRBJ2-3; D possibly corresponds to TRBD2 (6 bases). The CDR3 extends over 15 amino acids. Germline-derived CDR1 and CDR2 are SGHVS and FNYEAQ. The V end was cut by 5 bases, the J end by 0 bases, with 12 bases between. Here the CDR3 reads CASSRNSGSTDTQYF. CDR3 nucleotide sequence: TGTGCCAGCAGCCGCAACAGCGGGAGCACAGATACGCAGTATTTT.

This clonotype has at least ten counts. V and J are TRBV3-2 and TRBJ2-5; the D call TRBD1 from the table was never checked on the DNA. TRBV3-2 is listed as a pseudogene. The CDR3 covers 17 residues. CDR3 nucleotide sequence: TGTGCCAGCAGCCAAGAAATTTCGAGCCCCAGGGATATGGCCCAGTACTTC. It is translated as CASSQEISSPRDMAQYF.

This clonotype has a count of ten or more. This chain joins TRBV7-2 and TRBJ2-1, with 12 bases fitting TRBD2. The germline gives CDR1 SGHTA, CDR2 FQGNSA. J was trimmed by 8 bases and V by 8 bases; bases with no gene match: 7. This CDR3 is built from 14 residues. CDR3 residues: CASVPTSGRYEQFF. The CDR3 DNA is TGTGCCAGCGTGCCCACTAGCGGGAGGTATGAGCAGTTCTTC.

At least ten counts were recorded for this clonotype. V and J are TRBV5-1 and TRBJ2-5; possibly TRBD2 for D (5 bases). V lost 4 bases and J 5 bases, leaving 18 bases between the germline ends. Germline-derived CDR1 and CDR2 are SGHRS and YFSETQ. CDR3 size: 15 residues. CDR3 sequence reads: CASSTLSSPPETQYF. The CDR3 nucleotides read TGCGCCAGCAGCACGTTGTCTAGCCCCCCGGAGACCCAGTACTTC.

In this sample, this clonotype turned up many times. The V and J genes are TRBV2 and TRBJ2-1, with D possibly being TRBD2 (6 bases). This CDR3 region has 15 residues. V lost 5 bases, J lost 3 bases, and 14 bases lay in between. Per the germline V gene, CDR1 is SNHLY and CDR2 is FYNNEI. The chain's CDR3 is CASSLGSGHYNEQFF. The CDR3 nucleotides read TGTGCCAGCAGTCTCGGTAGCGGACACTACAATGAGCAGTTCTTC.

This clonotype appeared many times. The rearrangement joins TRBV3-1 to TRBJ2-5, with D unclear. This CDR3 has 11 amino acids. With 4 bases removed from V and 5 bases from J, the gap between germline ends came to 5 bases. Looked up from germline, CDR1 is LGHDT and CDR2 is YNNKEL (reference sequence). Here the CDR3 DNA reads TGTGCCAGCAGCCTCAAGGAGACCCAGTACTTC. It is translated as CASSLKETQYF.

Many counts were recorded for this clonotype. This chain links TRBV24-1 with TRBJ2-1; the D gene is possibly TRBD1 (6 bases). V shed 3 bases and J shed 6 bases, with 14 bases lying between them. The V gene's germline CDR1 is KGHDR and CDR2 SFDVKD. The CDR3 has 15 amino acids. CDR3 amino acids: CATSDTFRGFNEQFF. The CDR3 nucleotides read TGTGCCACCAGTGATACCTTTAGGGGGTTCAATGAGCAGTTCTTC.

This clonotype has a count of ten or more. The chain links TRBV5-4 to TRBJ2-7, with 9 bases aligning to TRBD2. Germline CDR1 and CDR2: SGHNT and YYREEE (reference sequence). The ends lost 1 base at V and 5 bases at J; junction bases unmatched: 10. The CDR3 sequence is 16 residues long. The CDR3 nucleotides are TGTGCCAGCAGCTTGCAGTCTAGCGGGACCCTTGACGAGCAGTACTTC. This translates into CASSLQSSGTLDEQYF.

The sample holds many counts of this clonotype. The J gene is TRBJ2-1, the V gene TRBV20-1, with D perhaps TRBD2 (6 bases). The CDR3 is made up of 14 amino acids. The ends were cut back, 6 bases at V and 3 bases at J, with 15 bases in the middle. CDR1 DFQATT and CDR2 SNEGSKA come from the germline V gene (reference sequence). The CDR3 loop reads CSANPLANYNEQFF. CDR3 in DNA: TGCAGTGCCAACCCACTAGCAAACTACAATGAGCAGTTCTTC.

This clonotype has ten or more counts. J is TRBJ2-3 and V is TRBV12-3 or TRBV12-4, with 9 bases identical to TRBD2. This CDR3 comprises 15 residues. V lost 3 bases, J lost 3 bases, and 4 bases stayed unmatched. This CDR3 reads CASSFVAGGTDTQYF. The CDR3 nucleotides are TGTGCCAGCAGTTTCGTGGCGGGAGGGACAGATACGCAGTATTTT.

This clonotype was recorded many times. The chain uses TRBV20-1 and TRBJ2-7; D remains ambiguous. CDR1 is DFQATT and CDR2 is SNEGSKA in the germline V gene (reference sequence). The ends were cut back, 0 bases at V and 3 bases at J, with 3 bases in the middle. The CDR3 is 11 amino acids. The CDR3 coding sequence is TGCAGTGCTAGAGACAGCTACGAGCAGTACTTC. Its protein is CSARDSYEQYF.

This clonotype was seen repeatedly, ten times or more. The chain combines TRBV7-2 with TRBJ1-2, with a weak D call TRBD1 (6 bases). The CDR3 length is 15 residues. V shed 5 bases and J shed 6 bases, with 19 bases lying between them. Looked up from germline, CDR1 is SGHTA and CDR2 is FQGNSA. The CDR3 nucleotides are TGTGCCAGCAGCCCGCAGGGGAGGCTATCAAATGGCTACACCTTC. This gives the protein CASSPQGRLSNGYTF.

This clonotype showed up many times. The V and J genes are TRBV24-1 and TRBJ2-3; D is possibly TRBD1 or TRBD2 (6 bases each). The CDR3 is 13 residues long. Germline V lookup: CDR1 KGHDR, CDR2 SFDVKD. V lost 9 bases to trimming and J lost 5 bases, with 14 bases between them. The CDR3 reads CATGGPAGDTQYF. CDR3 DNA sequence: TGTGCCACCGGGGGGCCCGCCGGAGATACGCAGTATTTT.

This clonotype was counted ten times or more. The gene calls are TRBV24-1 and TRBJ1-2; TRBD1 might be the D (6 bases). The CDR3 length is 13 residues. V shed 6 bases and J shed 8 bases, with 15 bases lying between them. The V gene's germline CDR1 is KGHDR and CDR2 SFDVKD. The CDR3, as DNA: TGTGCCACCAGTTATTCAACAGGGTTGGGCTACACCTTC. It codes for CATSYSTGLGYTF.

In this sample, this clonotype turned up many times. The chain combines TRBV4-2 with TRBJ2-5; 9 nucleotides align to TRBD2. Germline V gives CDR1 LGHNA, CDR2 YNFKEQ. The CDR3 covers 18 residues. Germline trimming cut 1 base from V and 6 bases from J; bases unmatched to any gene: 15. In DNA, the CDR3 is TGTGCCAGCAGCCAAGGTACGACGAGGACTAGCGACCCTCAGACCCAGTACTTC. Translating it yields CASSQGTTRTSDPQTQYF.

Many counts were recorded for this clonotype. The chain carries TRBV24-1 and TRBJ2-3; 10 bases agree with TRBD2. Per the germline V gene, CDR1 is KGHDR and CDR2 is SFDVKD. J lost 3 bases, V lost 9 bases, and 8 bases had no gene match. The CDR3 consists of 15 residues. The CDR3 DNA reads as TGTGCCACCTCCAGCGGGAGGGCCGGGACAGATACGCAGTATTTT. This encodes CATSSGRAGTDTQYF.

The chain couples TRBV9 to TRBJ2-7; TRBD2 matches at 7 bases. The V segment lost 4 bases and the J segment 6 bases; nucleotides outside the gene matches: 13. Germline loops: CDR1 SGDLS, CDR2 YYNGEE. This CDR3 comprises 15 residues. CDR3 loop: CASSLSGGSSGEQYF. In DNA, the CDR3 is TGTGCCAGCAGCCTTTCGGGCGGGAGTTCGGGCGAGCAGTACTTC. Full variable domain (remainder filled in from reference TRBV9 and TRBJ2-7): DSGVTQTPKHLITATGQRVTLRCSPRSGDLSVYWYQQSLDQGLQFLIQYYNGEERAKGNILERFSAQQFPDLHSELNLSSLELGDSALYFCASSLSGGSSGEQYFGPGTRLTVT.

This clonotype was detected many times. The chain has TRBV20-1 and TRBJ1-4; D is possibly TRBD1 (5 bases). V shed 6 bases and J shed 7 bases, with 15 bases lying between them. CDR3 length equals 13 residues. Looked up from germline, CDR1 is DFQATT and CDR2 is SNEGSKA (reference sequence). The CDR3 reads CSAPTDGAEKLFF. CDR3 nucleotide sequence: TGCAGTGCGCCGACAGATGGGGCTGAAAAACTGTTTTTT.